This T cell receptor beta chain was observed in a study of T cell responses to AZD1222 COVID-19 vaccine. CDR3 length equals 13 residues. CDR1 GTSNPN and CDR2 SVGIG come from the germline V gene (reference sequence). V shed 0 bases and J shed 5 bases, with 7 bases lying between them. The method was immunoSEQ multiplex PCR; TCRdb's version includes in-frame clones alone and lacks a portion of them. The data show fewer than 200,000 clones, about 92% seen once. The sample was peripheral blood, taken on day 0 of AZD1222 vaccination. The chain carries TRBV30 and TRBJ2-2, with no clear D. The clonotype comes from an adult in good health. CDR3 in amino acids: CAWSVLRTGELFF. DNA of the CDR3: TGTGCCTGGAGTGTACTCCGAACCGGGGAGCTGTTTTTT. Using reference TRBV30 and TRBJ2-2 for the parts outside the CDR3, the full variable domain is SQTIHQWPATLVQPVGSPLSLECTVEGTSNPNLYWYRQAAGRGLQLLFYSVGIGQISSEVPQNLSASRPQDRQFILSSKKLLLSDSGFYLCAWSVLRTGELFFGEGSRLTVL.